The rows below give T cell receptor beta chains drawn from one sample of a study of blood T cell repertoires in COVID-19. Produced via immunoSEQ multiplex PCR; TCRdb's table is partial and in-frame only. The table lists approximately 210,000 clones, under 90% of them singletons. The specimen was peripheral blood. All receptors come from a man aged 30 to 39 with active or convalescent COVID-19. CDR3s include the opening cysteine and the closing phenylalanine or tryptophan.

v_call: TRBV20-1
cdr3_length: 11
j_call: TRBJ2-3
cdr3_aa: CSAVGLAAQYF

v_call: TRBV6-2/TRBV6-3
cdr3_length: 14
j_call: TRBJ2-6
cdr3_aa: CASSTRTGGPVLTF

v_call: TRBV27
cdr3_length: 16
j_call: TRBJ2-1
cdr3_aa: CASSLLSTGAYNEQFF

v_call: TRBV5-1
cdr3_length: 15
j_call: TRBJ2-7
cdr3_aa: CASSLAGLASYEQYF

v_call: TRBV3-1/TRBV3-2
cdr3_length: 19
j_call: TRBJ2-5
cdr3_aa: CASSQGGTSGTIKRETQYF

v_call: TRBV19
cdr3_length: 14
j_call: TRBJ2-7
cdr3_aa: CASSVTGGSYEQYF

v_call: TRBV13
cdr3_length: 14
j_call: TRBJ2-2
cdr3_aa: CASSSWTNTGELFF

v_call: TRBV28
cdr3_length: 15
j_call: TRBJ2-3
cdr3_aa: CASSPLSGSTDTQYF

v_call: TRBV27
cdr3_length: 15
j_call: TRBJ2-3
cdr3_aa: CASSGLAVSTDTQYF

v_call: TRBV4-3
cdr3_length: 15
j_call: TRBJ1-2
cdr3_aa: CASSPGSGRGYGYTF

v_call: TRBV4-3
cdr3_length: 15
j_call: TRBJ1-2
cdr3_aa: CASSLGTGANYGYTF

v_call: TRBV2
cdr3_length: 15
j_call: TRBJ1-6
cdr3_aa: CASRPRGSYNSPLHF

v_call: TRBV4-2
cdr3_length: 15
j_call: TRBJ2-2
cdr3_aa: CASSQDIGGSGELFF

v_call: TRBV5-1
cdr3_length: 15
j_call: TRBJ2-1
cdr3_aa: CASSGWASSYNEQFF

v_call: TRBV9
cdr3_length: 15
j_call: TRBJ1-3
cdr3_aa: CASSPRVASGNTIYF

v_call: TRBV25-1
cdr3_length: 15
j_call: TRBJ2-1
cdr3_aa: CASNRAGASGNEQFF

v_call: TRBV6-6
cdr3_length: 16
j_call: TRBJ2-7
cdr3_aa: CASTQLDADRGGEQYF

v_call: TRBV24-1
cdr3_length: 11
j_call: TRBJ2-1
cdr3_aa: CATSGLNEQFF

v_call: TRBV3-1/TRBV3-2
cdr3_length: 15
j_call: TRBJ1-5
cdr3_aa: CASSQHPGSNQPQHF

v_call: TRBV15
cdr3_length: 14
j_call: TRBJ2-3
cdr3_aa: CATSRSGGPDTQYF

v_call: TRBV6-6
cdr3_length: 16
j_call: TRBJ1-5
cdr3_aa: CASSLMTGPSNQPQHF

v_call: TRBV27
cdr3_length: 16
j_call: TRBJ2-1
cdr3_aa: CASSPRIAGGHDEQFF

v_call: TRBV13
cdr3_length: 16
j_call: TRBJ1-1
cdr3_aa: CASSLVSGQGKTEAFF

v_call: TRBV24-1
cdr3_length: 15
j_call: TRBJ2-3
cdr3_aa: CATSDLGTGAHTQYF

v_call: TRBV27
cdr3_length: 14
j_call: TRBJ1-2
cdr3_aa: CASSLTGLGYGYTF

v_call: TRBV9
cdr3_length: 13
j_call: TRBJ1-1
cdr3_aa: CASSRQSLAEAFF

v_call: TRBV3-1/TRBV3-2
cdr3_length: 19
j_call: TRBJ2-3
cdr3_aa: CASSQVFQGGGNSPDTQYF

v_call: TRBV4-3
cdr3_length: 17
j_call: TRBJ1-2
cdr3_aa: CASSQARSDGAFYGYTF

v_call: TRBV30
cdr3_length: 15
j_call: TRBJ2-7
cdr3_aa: CAWSQPGQGALEQYF

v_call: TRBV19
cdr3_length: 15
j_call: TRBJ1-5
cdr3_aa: CASSIVGTGVQPQHF

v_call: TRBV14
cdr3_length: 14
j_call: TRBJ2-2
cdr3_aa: CASSQQQGAGELFF

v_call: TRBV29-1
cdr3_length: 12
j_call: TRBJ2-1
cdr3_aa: CSVEEGRNEQFF

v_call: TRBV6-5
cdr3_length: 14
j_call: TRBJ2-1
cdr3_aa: CASRGLAGYNEQFF

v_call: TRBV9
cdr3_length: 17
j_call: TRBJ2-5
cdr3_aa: CASSVGASGGIQETQYF

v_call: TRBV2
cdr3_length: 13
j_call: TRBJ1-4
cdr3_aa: CASSVGEMVKLFF

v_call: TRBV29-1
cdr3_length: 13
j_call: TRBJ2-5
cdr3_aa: CSVRAGAFETQYF

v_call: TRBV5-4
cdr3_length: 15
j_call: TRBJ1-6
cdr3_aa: CASSFTKDRNSPLHF